This T cell receptor beta chain was obtained from a study of blood T cell repertoires in COVID-19. Study summary: The origin of the acute and convalescent COVID-19 samples was the United States, Italy and Spain. T cells, B-cell-depleted T cells, or PBMCs provided the cDNA or gDNA that served as material.

CDR3 length: 13 residues. CDR1 and CDR2 from the germline V gene are SGHAT and FQDESV (reference sequence). Trimming pared 4 bases from V and 11 bases from J, leaving 17 bases between. Authors' methods: Reference gene primer amplification gave nucleated cell count estimates. This table comes from immunoSEQ multiplex PCR, and its TCRdb copy is limited to in-frame clones, with some not included. V and J calls and clone size come straight from that table; D and trimming were deduced from the DNA. The data hold about 160,000 clones, with roughly 90% observed a single time. The rearrangement uses TRBV11-1 and TRBJ1-1; the D gene is possibly TRBD1 (6 bases). Sequenced material: peripheral blood. This sequence was found in a woman aged 60-70 years who had recovered from COVID-19. The CDR3 sequence: CASSSTGPTLAFF. The CDR3, as DNA: TGTGCCAGCAGCTCGACAGGACCTACCCTTGCTTTCTTT.